The TCR beta chain described here comes from a study of long-term antiretroviral therapy in people with HIV. The study, taken as a whole, reports: Increased diversity was seen after ART, yet it remained lower than in transplant donor controls.

This CDR3 spans 14 amino acids. Germline V gives CDR1 LGHNT, CDR2 FRNRAP. V gave up 5 bases and J gave up 9 bases, with 14 bases separating them. The run of the v3.0 immunoSEQ assay was at survey level. Profiled with immunoSEQ multiplex PCR; TCRdb holds only in-frame clones, not every one. The sample consists of tens of thousands of clones, around nine tenths of them appearing once. With respect to this clone: Antigen unknown.

The TCR originated in a man aged 45 to 65 with HIV. The chain recombines TRBV12-5 with TRBJ1-6, with a tentative D call TRBD1 (6 bases). Sequences were derived from unsorted PBMCs, sampled roughly 5 years before starting antiretroviral therapy. CDR3 sequence: CASGTGQLSSPLHF. CDR3 DNA: TGTGCTAGTGGTACAGGACAGTTGTCTTCACCCCTCCACTTT.